The 3 T cell receptor beta chains in this list originate from one sample, sequenced in a study of cytomegalovirus exposure and HLA in healthy donors (dated by TCRdb to about 2017). Library creation used the immunoSEQ multiplex PCR assay. As stored in TCRdb, this immuneACCESS dataset retains in-frame rearrangements with V and J assigned. A fraction of the clones does not appear; measured against another copy, unresolved V genes explain less than half of the discrepancy, and the remainder lacks a known reason. The sample profile shows 200,000 to 250,000 clones; roughly 87% of them were found once. The ten largest clones add up to around 12% of the sample. The source material was PBMCs. Receptors were obtained from a man between 18 and 29 years old in good health and CMV-seropositive.

In its sample, this clone was seen once. The J gene is TRBJ1-2, the V gene TRBV5-6, with 10 bases aligning to TRBD1. Germline V gene lookup returns CDR1 SGHDT and CDR2 YYEEEE. V trimming: 3 bases; J trimming: 1 base; junction bases outside the gene matches: 3. The CDR3 runs to 15 residues. The CDR3 protein is CASSSRDRGNYGYTF. The CDR3 DNA reads TGTGCCAGCAGCTCCCGGGACAGGGGTAACTATGGCTACACCTTC.

The chain recombines TRBV30 with TRBJ1-4; D remains unclear. The germline gives CDR1 GTSNPN, CDR2 SVGIG (reference sequence). The CDR3 is 15 residues long. The germline V and J ends were trimmed by 2 bases and 5 bases, with 15 bases remaining between them. The CDR3 DNA sequence: TGTGCCTGGAGTACCAACCGGGTCCCAAATGAAAAACTGTTTTTT. It translates to CAWSTNRVPNEKLFF.

The V call is TRBV10-3, the J call TRBJ2-7, with D unclear. CDR1 and CDR2 from the germline V gene are ENHRY and SYGVKD. The CDR3 has 14 amino acids. V was clipped by 0 bases and J by 2 bases, with 8 bases between them. As DNA, the CDR3 is TGTGCCATCAGTGAGTCGAGTTTCACCTACGAGCAGTACTTC. The encoded protein is CAISESSFTYEQYF.